Reported below is one T cell receptor beta chain. This clone is a singleton in its sample. The antigen it recognizes is unknown. No base-level quality is on record; no much larger clone is a single base apart. This sample is part of a study of blood T cell repertoires in COVID-19 (dated by TCRdb to about 2020). The study in broad terms: Samples covering the acute and convalescent phases of COVID-19 were provided by collaborators in the United States, Italy and Spain. The prospective study material was composed of cDNA or gDNA derived from T cells, B-cell-depleted T cells, or PBMCs. Deeply sampled blood TCRbeta repertoires from subjects exposed to, actively infected with, or recovered from COVID-19 were included in the dataset. The repertoires were released in a freely available public database meant as a resource for research on the immune response to SARS-CoV-2. The samples were drawn from two sources: the first 160 participants of the ongoing ImmuneRACE study, and over 1,000 subjects contributed by 6 global collaborators. A de-identified subject ID, COVID-19 status, age in years and sex were almost always included in the sample metadata. Where available, HLA class I and class II types were taken from metadata supplied by the sample provider and were not determined by assay-based typing. General study outcomes and caveats: The amount of clinical and demographic metadata varied by source and participant and was provided uncurated.

TCRbeta CDR3 regions were amplified from genomic DNA using the immunoSEQ Assay, a bias-controlled multiplex PCR. For the original study's pipeline: The number of nucleated cells in each sample was estimated from the amplification of reference gene primers within the assay. To quantify the absolute abundance of each unique TCRbeta CDR3 rearrangement, sequence reads were collapsed and filtered. Productive Simpson clonality was computed per sample as the square root of Simpson's diversity index over productive rearrangements. TCRdb's version of the immuneACCESS table is confined to in-frame rearrangements and falls short of the full clone set. An unresolved V gene accounts for under half of the shortfall where checked; the remainder is of unknown origin. V, J and clone size were drawn from that table, and D and trimming were deduced from the DNA. The sample table contains under 250,000 clones; only one count was recorded for more than 70% of them. Around 3.3% of the sample lies in the top ten.

Sequences MNHNY (CDR1) and SVGAGI (CDR2) are obtained from the germline V gene (reference sequence). V is clipped by 4 bases and J by 3 bases, and the sequence between their germline boundaries is 9 bases long. From its cysteine to its phenylalanine, the CDR3 spans 13 amino acids. Only the CDR3 portion is preserved as DNA: 39 bases, with reading frame beginning at the first base. Collaborating institutions collected whole blood in K2EDTA tubes following their own protocols. For TCRbeta analysis, collaborators shipped samples in one of three forms: frozen whole blood, isolated PBMCs, or DNA extracted from either of those sample types.

Recombination joined TRBV6-6 with TRBJ1-1; too little of a D gene remains to name it. Sequencing was performed on peripheral blood. The sequence was collected from a woman aged 80 or over with acute or convalescent COVID-19. In nucleotides, the sequence is TGTGCCAGCAGTTTACAGACCTACACTGAAGCTTTCTTT. Protein translation: CASSLQTYTEAFF.